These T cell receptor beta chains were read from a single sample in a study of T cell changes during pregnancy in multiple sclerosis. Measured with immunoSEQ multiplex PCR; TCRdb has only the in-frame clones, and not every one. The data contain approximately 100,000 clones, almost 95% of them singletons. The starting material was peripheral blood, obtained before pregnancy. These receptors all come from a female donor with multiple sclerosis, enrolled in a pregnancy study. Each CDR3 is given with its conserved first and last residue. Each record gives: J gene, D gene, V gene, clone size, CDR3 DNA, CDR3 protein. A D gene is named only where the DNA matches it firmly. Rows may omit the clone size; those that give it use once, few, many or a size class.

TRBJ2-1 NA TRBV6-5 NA TGTGCCAGCAGTAAGACAGGAGGCTCCTACAATGAGCAGTTCTTC CASSKTGGSYNEQFF
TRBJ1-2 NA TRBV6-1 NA TGTGCCAGCAGTGGCGTCCGTTGGGCGGGTGGCTACACCTTC CASSGVRWAGGYTF
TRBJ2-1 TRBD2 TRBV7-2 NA TGTGCCAGCAGCCTAGGGACTAGCGGGAGGAATGAGCAGTTCTTC CASSLGTSGRNEQFF
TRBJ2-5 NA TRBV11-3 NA TGTGCCAGCAGCGCGGGACCCAAAGAGACCCAGTACTTC CASSAGPKETQYF
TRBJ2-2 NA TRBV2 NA TGTGCCAGCAGTGAACAGGTGGCCGGGGAGCTGTTTTTT CASSEQVAGELFF
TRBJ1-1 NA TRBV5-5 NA TGTGCCAGCAGCTTTGCGGGGACTGAAGCTTTCTTT CASSFAGTEAFF
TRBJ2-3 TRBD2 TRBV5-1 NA TGCGCCAGCAGCCCAGTATCTAGCGGGGTCAGCACAGATACGCAGTATTTT CASSPVSSGVSTDTQYF
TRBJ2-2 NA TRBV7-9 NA TGTGCCAGCAGCTTAGAAGGCGGGGAAGGGTCCGGGGAGCTGTTTTTT CASSLEGGEGSGELFF
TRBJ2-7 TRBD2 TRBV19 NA TGTGCCAGTAGTATAACAGGACTAGCGGGAGAGCAGTACTTC CASSITGLAGEQYF
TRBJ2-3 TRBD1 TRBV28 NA TGTGCCAGCAGGGACAGGGCCGCAGATACGCAGTATTTT CASRDRAADTQYF
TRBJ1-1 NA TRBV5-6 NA TGTGCCAGCAGCCCGGGAGGGACGTTACTCACTGAAGCTTTCTTT CASSPGGTLLTEAFF
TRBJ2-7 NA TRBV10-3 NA TGTGCCATCAGGCGAGGATACGAGCAGTACTTC CAIRRGYEQYF
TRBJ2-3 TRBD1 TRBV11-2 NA TGTGCCAGCAGCCCTGGGACAGGGGCCTCGAGAGATACGCAGTATTTT CASSPGTGASRDTQYF
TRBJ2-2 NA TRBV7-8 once TGTGCCAGCAGCCGCATAAACCCCGCGAATACTAGGGACGGGGAGCTGTTTTTT CASSRINPANTRDGELFF
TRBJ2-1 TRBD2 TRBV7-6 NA TGTGCCAGCAGCTCGGGACTAGCGGGGGGTTGGGGGCAGTTCTTC CASSSGLAGGWGQFF
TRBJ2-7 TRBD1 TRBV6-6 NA TGTGCCAGCACGGGACAGACCTACGAGCAGTACTTC CASTGQTYEQYF